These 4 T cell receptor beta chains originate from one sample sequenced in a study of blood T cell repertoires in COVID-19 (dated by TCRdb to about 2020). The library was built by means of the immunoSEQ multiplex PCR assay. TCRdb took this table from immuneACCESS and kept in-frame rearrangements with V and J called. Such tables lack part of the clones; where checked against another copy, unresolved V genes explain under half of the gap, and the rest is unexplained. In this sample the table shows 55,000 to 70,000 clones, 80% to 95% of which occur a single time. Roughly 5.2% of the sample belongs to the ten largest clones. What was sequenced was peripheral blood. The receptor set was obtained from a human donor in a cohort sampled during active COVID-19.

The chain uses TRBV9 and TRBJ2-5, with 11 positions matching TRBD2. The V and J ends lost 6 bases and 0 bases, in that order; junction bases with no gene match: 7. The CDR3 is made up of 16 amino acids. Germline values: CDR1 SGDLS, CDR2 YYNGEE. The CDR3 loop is CASTPGLAENQETQYF. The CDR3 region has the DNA TGTGCCAGCACCCCGGGACTAGCGGAGAACCAAGAGACCCAGTACTTC.

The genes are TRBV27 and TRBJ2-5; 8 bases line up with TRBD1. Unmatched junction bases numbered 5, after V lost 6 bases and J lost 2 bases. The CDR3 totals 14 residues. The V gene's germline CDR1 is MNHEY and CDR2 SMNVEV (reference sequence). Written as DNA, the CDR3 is TGTGCCAGCAGCCTCACAGGGGGACAAGAGACCCAGTACTTC. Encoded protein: CASSLTGGQETQYF.

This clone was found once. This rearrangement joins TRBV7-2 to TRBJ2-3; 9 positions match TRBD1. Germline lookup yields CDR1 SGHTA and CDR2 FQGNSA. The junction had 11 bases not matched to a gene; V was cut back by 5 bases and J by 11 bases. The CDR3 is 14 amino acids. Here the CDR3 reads CASSHDGGTGRQYF. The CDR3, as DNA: TGTGCCAGCAGCCACGACGGAGGGACAGGGAGGCAGTATTTT.

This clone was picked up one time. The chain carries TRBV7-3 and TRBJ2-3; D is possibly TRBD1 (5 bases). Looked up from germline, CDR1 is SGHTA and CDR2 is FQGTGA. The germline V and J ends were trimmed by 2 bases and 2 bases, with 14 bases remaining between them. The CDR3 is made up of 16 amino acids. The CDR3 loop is CASSLFRRTTTDTQYF. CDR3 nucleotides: TGTGCCAGCAGCTTATTCCGCAGGACAACCACAGATACGCAGTATTTT.